This T cell receptor (beta chain) was identified in a study of blood T cell repertoires in COVID-19. Study background: In each case, the material was cDNA or gDNA derived from T cells, B-cell-depleted T cells, or PBMCs.

The V end was cut by 5 bases, the J end by 5 bases, with 10 bases between. CDR3 length: 12 residues. Germline assignment: CDR1 MDHEN and CDR2 SYDVKM. It was during active infection that Seattle patients were enrolled and then longitudinally followed. Original methodology: It was from reference gene primer amplification that nucleated cell counts were estimated. Generated by immunoSEQ multiplex PCR, the TCRdb table keeps only in-frame clones and is missing some. V and J calls and clone size are copied from that table; D and trimming were computed from the DNA. The sample yields around 230,000 clones, roughly 85% seen once.

This sequence originates from a man between 50 and 59 years old with COVID-19, enrolled during active disease. The chain recombines TRBV28 with TRBJ2-7; possible D gene TRBD1, 6 bases. The specimen was peripheral blood. The CDR3 DNA is TGTGCCAGCAGTAACAGGGCGAACGAGCAGTACTTC. It translates to CASSNRANEQYF.